Below are 27 T cell receptor beta chains sequenced from a single sample in a study of blood T cell repertoires in COVID-19. The protocol was immunoSEQ multiplex PCR, while the TCRdb copy is restricted to in-frame clones and leaves out a portion. This sample has roughly 70,000 clones; approximately 80% occur once, and the top ten carry 14% to 15%. The material sequenced was peripheral blood. The receptors were gathered from a man in his sixties with COVID-19, enrolled during active disease.

The rearrangement uses TRBV5-1 and TRBJ1-3; the D gene is possibly TRBD1 (5 bases). V dropped 4 bases and J dropped 1 base, with 6 bases sitting between them. The CDR3 spans 13 residues. Germline values: CDR1 SGHRS, CDR2 YFSETQ. The CDR3 here is CASSQGSGNTIYF. The CDR3 region has the DNA TGCGCCAGCAGCCAGGGATCTGGAAACACCATATATTTT.

This clone has ten or more counts. The J gene is TRBJ2-3, the V gene TRBV7-2, with 8 bases that match TRBD2. CDR3 length: 17 residues. V shed 5 bases and J 2 bases; nucleotides not matched to a gene: 12. Germline lookup yields CDR1 SGHTA and CDR2 FQGNSA. CDR3 DNA sequence: TGTGCCAGCAGCCAGCCGCGGGAGGACCCATCCACAGATACGCAGTATTTT. It encodes CASSQPREDPSTDTQYF.

V usage is TRBV5-1 and J usage is TRBJ1-2; 9 nucleotides agree with TRBD1. This CDR3 contains 16 residues. The germline gives CDR1 SGHRS, CDR2 YFSETQ. V lost 0 bases, J lost 7 bases, and 10 bases stayed unmatched. The chain's CDR3 is CASSLATGTGSVGYTF. CDR3 in DNA: TGCGCCAGCAGCTTGGCCACCGGGACAGGGTCTGTTGGCTACACCTTC.

The chain combines TRBV11-3 with TRBJ2-5; TRBD1 might be the D (5 bases). The CDR3 totals 16 residues. V was shortened by 4 bases and J by 2 bases, with 17 bases between the two germline ends. Germline V gene lookup returns CDR1 SGHNT and CDR2 YENEEA. The CDR3 DNA is TGTGCCAGCAGCTCTAACTGGGGCAGGACACAAGAGACCCAGTACTTC. It encodes CASSSNWGRTQETQYF.

In its sample, this clone was seen a few times. This chain joins TRBV18 and TRBJ1-3; D is unclear. Germline CDR1 reads KGHSH; CDR2 reads LQKENI. The CDR3 spans 15 residues. The germline V and J ends were trimmed by 6 bases and 0 bases, with 12 bases remaining between them. The DNA of the CDR3 is TGTGCCAGCTCGCCATCAGGTAGCTCTGGAAACACCATATATTTT. This gives the protein CASSPSGSSGNTIYF.

The gene calls are TRBV4-2 and TRBJ2-7, with 12 bases fitting TRBD2. CDR3 length: 18 residues. Germline V gene data show CDR1 as LGHNA and CDR2 as YNFKEQ. Germline trimming cut 0 bases from V and 1 base from J; bases unmatched to any gene: 7. The CDR3 region is CASSQETSGGFMSYEQYF. The CDR3 region has the DNA TGTGCCAGCAGCCAAGAGACTAGCGGGGGATTTATGTCCTACGAGCAGTACTTC.

This rearrangement joins TRBV7-2 to TRBJ2-1, with D uncertain. V was cut by 1 base and J by 8 bases, with 21 bases left in between. This CDR3 region has 17 residues. The germline gives CDR1 SGHTA, CDR2 FQGNSA. DNA for the CDR3: TGTGCCAGCAGCTTAGGTGTCCCACGAGACCGTCGGGATGAGCAGTTCTTC. As protein: CASSLGVPRDRRDEQFF. The full variable domain, completed using reference TRBV7-2 and TRBJ2-1, is GAGVSQSPSNKVTEKGKDVELRCDPISGHTALYWYRQSLGQGLEFLIYFQGNSAPDKSGLPSDRFSAERTGGSVSTLTIQRTQQEDSAVYLCASSLGVPRDRRDEQFFGPGTRLTVL.

This chain joins TRBV6-5 and TRBJ1-4; TRBD1 aligns across 7 bases. The V and J ends lost 2 bases and 8 bases, in that order; junction bases with no gene match: 8. Germline V gives CDR1 MNHEY, CDR2 SVGAGI. The length of the CDR3 is 15 residues. Here the CDR3 DNA reads TGTGCCAGCAGTTACCGACAGGGAGTCCTCGAAAAACTGTTTTTT. Translating it yields CASSYRQGVLEKLFF.

The genes are TRBV19 and TRBJ2-7, with D perhaps TRBD2 (5 bases). The V gene lost 3 bases and the J gene lost 5 bases, with 8 bases spanning the gap. Germline V gene data show CDR1 as LNHDA and CDR2 as SQIVND (reference sequence). The CDR3 covers 12 residues. CDR3 sequence (DNA): TGTGCCAGTAGTATTGCGGGCAACGAGCAGTACTTC. It translates to CASSIAGNEQYF.

J is TRBJ2-7 and V is TRBV5-1; TRBD2 might be the D (5 bases). With 4 bases removed from V and 3 bases from J, the gap between germline ends came to 17 bases. The CDR3 runs to 15 residues. Germline-derived CDR1 and CDR2 are SGHRS and YFSETQ. CDR3 region: CASSKGLSLYYEQYF. Here the CDR3 DNA reads TGCGCCAGCAGCAAAGGACTCTCCCTCTACTACGAGCAGTACTTC.

The genes are TRBV19 and TRBJ1-2; TRBD1 is a possible D gene (6 bases). CDR1 and CDR2 from the germline V gene are LNHDA and SQIVND (reference sequence). This CDR3 has 12 residues. The V and J ends lost 7 bases and 8 bases respectively, with 14 bases between them. CDR3 protein: CASTNDRLGYTF. The CDR3 DNA reads TGTGCCAGTACCAATGACAGGCTGGGCTACACCTTC.

The rearrangement joins TRBV5-1 to TRBJ2-3; 7 nucleotides line up with TRBD1. Germline loops: CDR1 SGHRS, CDR2 YFSETQ. V was clipped by 5 bases and J by 0 bases; unmatched bases: 6. The CDR3 has 15 amino acids. CDR3 loop: CASRPTGESTDTQYF. The DNA for the CDR3 is TGCGCCAGCAGACCTACAGGGGAGAGCACAGATACGCAGTATTTT.

V and J are TRBV18 and TRBJ1-6, with D perhaps TRBD1 (6 bases). This CDR3 comprises 14 residues. V shed 2 bases and J shed 8 bases, with 10 bases lying between them. The germline gives CDR1 KGHSH, CDR2 LQKENI. CDR3 DNA sequence: TGTGCCAGCTCACCAGGGGGCAAGGATTCACCCCTCCACTTT. Its protein product is CASSPGGKDSPLHF.

This clone came up a few times. The gene calls are TRBV6-5 and TRBJ1-5; TRBD1 agrees at 7 bases. The ends lost 6 bases at V and 0 bases at J; junction bases unmatched: 5. The CDR3 totals 15 residues. CDR1 and CDR2 (germline): MNHEY, SVGAGI. CDR3 sequence: CASRGQYHSNQPQHF. The CDR3, as DNA: TGTGCCAGCAGGGGACAGTACCATAGCAATCAGCCCCAGCATTTT.

This chain joins TRBV5-5 and TRBJ2-5, with 8 bases identical to TRBD1. This CDR3 has 16 residues. Germline V CDR1 and CDR2: SGHKS, YYEKEE (reference sequence). V lost 5 bases and J lost 7; bases outside the gene matches: 16. CDR3 DNA sequence: TGTGCCAGCAGTTTCGGACAGGGTGTATCGTACGGGACCCAGTACTTC. This translates into CASSFGQGVSYGTQYF. The full variable domain, completed using reference TRBV5-5 and TRBJ2-5, is DAGVTQSPTHLIKTRGQQVTLRCSPISGHKSVSWYQQVLGQGPQFIFQYYEKEERGRGNFPDRFSARQFPNYSSELNVNALLLGDSALYLCASSFGQGVSYGTQYFGPGTRLLVL.

This chain joins TRBV5-5 and TRBJ2-1, with D perhaps TRBD2 (5 bases). The V and J ends lost 0 bases and 0 bases respectively, with 7 bases between them. The CDR3 extends over 15 amino acids. In germline, CDR1 is SGHKS, CDR2 YYEKEE (reference sequence). CDR3 sequence: CASSLVGNSYNEQFF. As DNA, the CDR3 is TGTGCCAGCAGCTTGGTCGGGAACTCCTACAATGAGCAGTTCTTC. Looking up the rest from reference TRBV5-5 and TRBJ2-1 gives the full variable domain: DAGVTQSPTHLIKTRGQQVTLRCSPISGHKSVSWYQQVLGQGPQFIFQYYEKEERGRGNFPDRFSARQFPNYSSELNVNALLLGDSALYLCASSLVGNSYNEQFFGPGTRLTVL.

This chain joins TRBV9 and TRBJ2-1; D not certain. Germline V lookup: CDR1 SGDLS, CDR2 YYNGEE. There are 15 residues in the CDR3. V was pared by 4 bases and J by 7 bases, with 18 bases between. The CDR3 here is CASSPRRGFGNEQFF. CDR3 nucleotides: TGTGCCAGCAGCCCCCGCCGTGGCTTCGGGAATGAGCAGTTCTTC.

This clone was detected a few times. V is TRBV7-3 and J is TRBJ2-1, with D maybe TRBD1 (5 bases). CDR1 is SGHTA and CDR2 is FQGTGA in the germline V gene. The length of the CDR3 is 15 residues. The V gene lost 5 bases and the J gene lost 0 bases, with 11 bases spanning the gap. The CDR3 DNA follows: TGTGCCAGCAGCGAATACCAGGGCTCCTACAATGAGCAGTTCTTC. Translated, it gives CASSEYQGSYNEQFF.

The rearrangement links TRBV10-2 to TRBJ1-4; a weak D match, TRBD1 (6 bases). CDR1 is WSHSY and CDR2 is SAAADI in the germline V gene. This CDR3 has 13 residues. The germline V and J ends were trimmed by 5 bases and 8 bases, with 12 bases remaining between them. The CDR3 here is CASSRTVDEKLFF. As DNA, the CDR3 is TGCGCCAGCAGTCGGACAGTGGACGAAAAACTGTTTTTT.

This sequence joins TRBV5-1 and TRBJ2-3, with 9 nucleotides matching TRBD1. Germline lookup yields CDR1 SGHRS and CDR2 YFSETQ. This CDR3 comprises 15 residues. The V gene end was trimmed by 4 bases and the J gene end by 0 bases; junction bases not matched to a gene: 3. DNA of the CDR3: TGCGCCAGCAGCCGGGGACAGGGAAGCACAGATACGCAGTATTTT. Its translation: CASSRGQGSTDTQYF.

J is TRBJ2-3 and V is TRBV9; the match to TRBD1 covers 7 bases. This CDR3 has 16 amino acids. Trimming removed 4 bases from V and 0 bases from J; junction bases left unmatched: 8. Germline V CDR1 and CDR2: SGDLS, YYNGEE. CDR3 protein: CASSPRTGISTDTQYF. Written as DNA, the CDR3 is TGTGCCAGCAGCCCCCGGACAGGAATTAGCACAGATACGCAGTATTTT.

The chain has TRBV12-5 and TRBJ2-6; possible D gene TRBD1, 6 bases. Germline V lookup: CDR1 LGHNT, CDR2 FRNRAP. V was clipped by 0 bases and J by 2 bases, with 14 bases between them. The CDR3 runs to 18 residues. CDR3 sequence: CASGLVPQTGTGANVLTF. CDR3 DNA: TGTGCTAGTGGTTTGGTCCCCCAGACAGGAACTGGGGCCAACGTCCTGACTTTC. Based on the CDR3 plus reference TRBV12-5 and TRBJ2-6, the full variable domain is DARVTQTPRHKVTEMGQEVTMRCQPILGHNTVFWYRQTMMQGLELLAYFRNRAPLDDSGMPKDRFSAEMPDATLATLKIQPSEPRDSAVYFCASGLVPQTGTGANVLTFGAGSRLTVL.

The chain employs TRBV19 and TRBJ2-3, with TRBD2 matching over 9 bases. V gave up 6 bases and J gave up 4 bases; unmatched junction bases: 11. CDR1 is LNHDA and CDR2 is SQIVND in the germline V gene (reference sequence). This CDR3 region has 16 residues. CDR3 DNA sequence: TGTGCCAGTAGGATCGATAGCGGGAGAATCTCAGATACGCAGTATTTT. It translates to CASRIDSGRISDTQYF.

The chain combines TRBV2 with TRBJ1-3; D uncertain. CDR3 length equals 13 residues. The germline V gene encodes CDR1 SNHLY and CDR2 FYNNEI. Trimming took off 6 bases at V and 6 bases at J, with 12 bases between the two ends. The DNA for the CDR3 is TGTGCCAGCAGCCAACCGGGAGAAAACACCATATATTTT. Translating it yields CASSQPGENTIYF.

The rearrangement joins TRBV5-4 to TRBJ2-3, with D perhaps matching TRBD2 (5 bases). Germline V gene sequence: CDR1 SGHNT, CDR2 YYREEE (reference sequence). The CDR3 is 18 amino acids. Trimming stripped 0 bases from V and 1 base from J, with 18 bases between. The DNA for the CDR3 is TGTGCCAGCAGCTTGGGAGGGTCGGCTAGCCACGGCACAGATACGCAGTATTTT. Amino acid sequence: CASSLGGSASHGTDTQYF.

The chain joins TRBV7-9 to TRBJ1-6; 9 positions match TRBD1. There are 16 residues in the CDR3. Germline CDR1 SEHNR, CDR2 FQNEAQ (reference sequence). J lost 6 bases, V lost 5 bases, and 8 bases had no gene match. The DNA of the CDR3 is TGTGCCAGCAGCCCGACACAGGGGGCGAGTAATTCACCCCTCCACTTT. This gives the protein CASSPTQGASNSPLHF. The complete variable domain, with remaining parts taken from reference TRBV7-9 and TRBJ1-6, reads DTGVSQNPRHKITKRGQNVTFRCDPISEHNRLYWYRQTLGQGPEFLTYFQNEAQLEKSRLLSDRFSAERPKGSFSTLEIQRTEQGDSAMYLCASSPTQGASNSPLHFGNGTRLTVT.

By share, this clone ranks as medium-sized. This sequence joins TRBV3-1 (or the pseudogene TRBV3-2) and TRBJ2-5; tentatively, D is TRBD1 (5 bases). The germline V and J ends were trimmed by 1 base and 1 base, with 13 bases remaining between them. The CDR3 is 16 amino acids. Germline V lookup: CDR1 LGHDT, CDR2 YNNKEL (reference sequence). In DNA form, the CDR3 reads TGTGCCAGCAGCCAAGGACCGTTAGACAGCCAAGAGACCCAGTACTTC. Its protein is CASSQGPLDSQETQYF.